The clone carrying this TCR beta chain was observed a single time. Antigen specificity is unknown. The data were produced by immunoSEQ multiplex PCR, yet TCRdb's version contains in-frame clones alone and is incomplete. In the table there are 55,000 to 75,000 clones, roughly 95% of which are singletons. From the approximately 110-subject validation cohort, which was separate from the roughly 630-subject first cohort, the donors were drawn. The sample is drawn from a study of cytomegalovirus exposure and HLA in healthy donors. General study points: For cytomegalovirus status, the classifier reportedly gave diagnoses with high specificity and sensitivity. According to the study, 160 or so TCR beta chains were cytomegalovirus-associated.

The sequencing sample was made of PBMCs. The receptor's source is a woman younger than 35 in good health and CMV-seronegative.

The CDR3 DNA sequence: TGTGCCAGCAGTTTATTGTCTGGGACAGGGGTTGATACGCAGTATTTT. It translates to CASSLLSGTGVDTQYF. This chain uses TRBV27 with TRBJ2-3, with TRBD1 matching over 10 bases. Germline values: CDR1 MNHEY, CDR2 SMNVEV (reference sequence). The CDR3 loop spans 16 amino acids. With V trimmed by 1 base and J by 6 bases, 7 bases remained unmatched.